The rows below give T cell receptor beta chains drawn from one sample of a study of blood T cell repertoires in COVID-19. TCRdb's table, derived via immunoSEQ multiplex PCR, lists solely in-frame clones and lacks some. This sample yields about 200,000 clones, of which approximately 92% are seen a single time; 0.5% to 0.55% belongs to the top ten. Material: peripheral blood. These receptor sequences come from a man in his fifties with acute or convalescent COVID-19. Both conserved end residues are part of each CDR3. A D gene is named only where the DNA matches it firmly. The size of a clone is reported for some rows only, either as once, few or many, or as a class for expanded clones.

j_call: TRBJ2-2
clone_size: -
d_call: -
v_call: TRBV24-1
cdr3_aa: CATNFRGSRELFF
cdr3_nt: TGTGCCACCAACTTTAGGGGCAGCCGGGAGCTGTTTTTT

j_call: TRBJ2-4
clone_size: once
d_call: -
v_call: TRBV2
cdr3_aa: CASSRVIAKNIQYF
cdr3_nt: TGTGCCAGCAGCCGCGTGATAGCCAAAAACATTCAGTACTTC

j_call: TRBJ2-7
clone_size: few
d_call: -
v_call: TRBV28
cdr3_aa: CASRVRAQGEQYF
cdr3_nt: TGTGCCAGCCGGGTGAGGGCCCAAGGGGAGCAGTACTTC

j_call: TRBJ2-7
clone_size: few
d_call: TRBD2
v_call: TRBV5-1
cdr3_aa: CASRLSGEDYEQYF
cdr3_nt: TGCGCCAGCAGACTCAGCGGGGAGGACTACGAGCAGTACTTC

j_call: TRBJ2-1
clone_size: -
d_call: TRBD2
v_call: TRBV6-2/TRBV6-3
cdr3_aa: CASSGLAVSYNEQFF
cdr3_nt: TGTGCCAGCAGCGGACTAGCGGTCTCTTACAATGAGCAGTTCTTC

j_call: TRBJ1-5
clone_size: -
d_call: -
v_call: TRBV18
cdr3_aa: CASSPQRGNQPQHF
cdr3_nt: TGTGCCAGCTCACCACAGAGGGGCAATCAGCCCCAGCATTTT

j_call: TRBJ2-7
clone_size: -
d_call: TRBD1
v_call: TRBV5-4
cdr3_aa: CASSSTTGTGAYEQYF
cdr3_nt: TGTGCCAGCAGCTCGACGACCGGGACAGGGGCCTATGAGCAGTACTTC

j_call: TRBJ1-2
clone_size: -
d_call: TRBD1
v_call: TRBV7-3
cdr3_aa: CASSETGGAYGYTF
cdr3_nt: TGTGCCAGCAGCGAGACAGGGGGTGCCTATGGCTACACCTTC

j_call: TRBJ2-3
clone_size: -
d_call: TRBD2
v_call: TRBV11-2
cdr3_aa: CASSLDLSGGAGSDTQYF
cdr3_nt: TGTGCCAGCAGCTTAGATCTAAGCGGGGGGGCCGGATCAGATACGCAGTATTTT

j_call: TRBJ2-1
clone_size: -
d_call: TRBD2
v_call: TRBV6-5
cdr3_aa: CASSRLAGRDEQFF
cdr3_nt: TGTGCCAGCAGCCGACTAGCGGGACGAGATGAGCAGTTCTTC

j_call: TRBJ1-6
clone_size: -
d_call: TRBD1
v_call: TRBV6-6
cdr3_aa: CASSAPGQGNSPLHF
cdr3_nt: TGTGCCAGCAGTGCCCCGGGACAGGGTAATTCACCCCTCCACTTT

j_call: TRBJ2-3
clone_size: -
d_call: -
v_call: TRBV27
cdr3_aa: CASSRVTGADTQYF
cdr3_nt: TGTGCCAGCAGCCGCGTGACCGGGGCAGATACGCAGTATTTT

j_call: TRBJ2-5
clone_size: -
d_call: -
v_call: TRBV9
cdr3_aa: CASSGSTGGGETQYF
cdr3_nt: TGTGCCAGCAGCGGTTCCACAGGGGGGGGAGAGACCCAGTACTTC

j_call: TRBJ1-5
clone_size: -
d_call: -
v_call: TRBV27
cdr3_aa: CASRTSNQPQHF
cdr3_nt: TGTGCCAGCAGGACAAGCAATCAGCCCCAGCATTTT

j_call: TRBJ1-2
clone_size: -
d_call: -
v_call: TRBV27
cdr3_aa: CASSFTPGITYGYTF
cdr3_nt: TGTGCCAGCAGTTTCACGCCAGGGATTACCTATGGCTACACCTTC

j_call: TRBJ2-3
clone_size: few
d_call: -
v_call: TRBV7-9
cdr3_aa: CASSPRTLTSTDTQYF
cdr3_nt: TGTGCCAGCAGCCCCCGGACACTTACTAGCACAGATACGCAGTATTTT

j_call: TRBJ1-3
clone_size: -
d_call: TRBD1
v_call: TRBV7-2
cdr3_aa: CASSLDLTGGNTIYF
cdr3_nt: TGTGCCAGCAGCTTGGACTTGACAGGGGGAAACACCATATATTTT

j_call: TRBJ2-1
clone_size: -
d_call: -
v_call: TRBV30
cdr3_aa: CAWSGAQSSYNEQFF
cdr3_nt: TGTGCCTGGAGTGGGGCGCAGAGTAGCTACAATGAGCAGTTCTTC

j_call: TRBJ2-3
clone_size: -
d_call: -
v_call: TRBV7-2
cdr3_aa: CASSSLDTQYF
cdr3_nt: TGTGCCAGCAGCTCCCTAGATACGCAGTATTTT

j_call: TRBJ2-1
clone_size: -
d_call: -
v_call: TRBV5-1
cdr3_aa: CASSGDTGDEQFF
cdr3_nt: TGCGCCAGCAGCGGAGATACGGGGGATGAGCAGTTCTTC

j_call: TRBJ2-3
clone_size: -
d_call: -
v_call: TRBV7-8
cdr3_aa: CASSLGRTDTQYF
cdr3_nt: TGTGCCAGCAGCTTAGGGCGGACAGATACGCAGTATTTT

j_call: TRBJ1-2
clone_size: -
d_call: -
v_call: TRBV5-4
cdr3_aa: CASSLGGGQSNYGYTF
cdr3_nt: TGTGCCAGCAGCTTGGGGGGCGGACAGTCCAACTATGGCTACACCTTC

j_call: TRBJ1-5
clone_size: few
d_call: -
v_call: TRBV21-1
cdr3_aa: CASSNRGDQPQHF
cdr3_nt: TGTGCCAGCAGCAACAGGGGGGATCAGCCCCAGCATTTT

j_call: TRBJ2-5
clone_size: -
d_call: -
v_call: TRBV11-3
cdr3_aa: CASSLHQETQYF
cdr3_nt: TGTGCCAGCAGCTTACATCAAGAGACCCAGTACTTC

j_call: TRBJ2-5
clone_size: -
d_call: -
v_call: TRBV24-1
cdr3_aa: CATSDTGVAETQYF
cdr3_nt: TGTGCCACCAGTGACACGGGGGTTGCGGAGACCCAGTACTTC

j_call: TRBJ1-4
clone_size: -
d_call: -
v_call: TRBV5-6
cdr3_aa: CASSSQGISEKLFF
cdr3_nt: TGTGCCAGCAGCTCCCAGGGAATAAGTGAAAAACTGTTTTTT

j_call: TRBJ2-7
clone_size: -
d_call: TRBD2
v_call: TRBV4-1
cdr3_aa: CASSLGTSGYEQYF
cdr3_nt: TGCGCCAGCAGCCTCGGGACTAGCGGCTACGAGCAGTACTTC

j_call: TRBJ2-1
clone_size: -
d_call: -
v_call: TRBV28
cdr3_aa: CASSNRGWSHNEQFF
cdr3_nt: TGTGCCAGCAGCAACAGAGGGTGGTCCCACAATGAGCAGTTCTTC

j_call: TRBJ2-7
clone_size: -
d_call: TRBD1
v_call: TRBV12-3/TRBV12-4
cdr3_aa: CASSHRGPYEQYF
cdr3_nt: TGTGCCAGCTCCCACAGGGGTCCCTACGAGCAGTACTTC

j_call: TRBJ2-7
clone_size: -
d_call: TRBD1
v_call: TRBV5-1
cdr3_aa: CASSQRQGASYEQYF
cdr3_nt: TGCGCCAGCAGCCAGCGACAGGGGGCCTCCTACGAGCAGTACTTC

j_call: TRBJ2-2
clone_size: few
d_call: TRBD2
v_call: TRBV7-3
cdr3_aa: CASSLPRREHTGELFF
cdr3_nt: TGTGCCAGCAGCTTACCCCGGCGGGAGCACACCGGGGAGCTGTTTTTT

j_call: TRBJ2-3
clone_size: -
d_call: TRBD2
v_call: TRBV10-3
cdr3_aa: CAISNGLAAATDTQYF
cdr3_nt: TGTGCCATCAGTAACGGACTAGCGGCCGCGACAGATACGCAGTATTTT

j_call: TRBJ1-6
clone_size: -
d_call: TRBD1
v_call: TRBV27
cdr3_aa: CASTPGGLNSPLHF
cdr3_nt: TGTGCCAGCACTCCAGGGGGTTTGAATTCACCCCTCCACTTT

j_call: TRBJ2-3
clone_size: -
d_call: TRBD2
v_call: TRBV6-6
cdr3_aa: CASSWAGGSDTQYF
cdr3_nt: TGTGCCAGCAGTTGGGCCGGGGGGAGCGATACGCAGTATTTT

j_call: TRBJ1-2
clone_size: once
d_call: TRBD1
v_call: TRBV30
cdr3_aa: CASSGGQGNYGYTF
cdr3_nt: TGTGCCTCGTCCGGGGGACAGGGGAACTATGGCTACACCTTC

j_call: TRBJ1-1
clone_size: -
d_call: TRBD1
v_call: TRBV5-5
cdr3_aa: CASSLQGGNTEAFF
cdr3_nt: TGTGCCAGCAGCTTGCAGGGGGGGAACACTGAAGCTTTCTTT

j_call: TRBJ2-1
clone_size: -
d_call: -
v_call: TRBV29-1
cdr3_aa: CSVEVGFGSEQFF
cdr3_nt: TGCAGCGTTGAGGTGGGCTTCGGCAGTGAGCAGTTCTTC

j_call: TRBJ1-4
clone_size: -
d_call: -
v_call: TRBV10-3
cdr3_aa: CATANSGNEKLFF
cdr3_nt: TGTGCCACCGCGAATTCCGGTAATGAAAAACTGTTTTTT

j_call: TRBJ2-1
clone_size: -
d_call: -
v_call: TRBV11-2
cdr3_aa: CASSSETGVSYNEQFF
cdr3_nt: TGTGCCAGCAGCTCCGAGACGGGGGTCTCCTACAATGAGCAGTTCTTC

j_call: TRBJ2-1
clone_size: -
d_call: -
v_call: TRBV7-6
cdr3_aa: CASSLRGVDEQFF
cdr3_nt: TGTGCCAGCAGCTTACGCGGGGTAGACGAGCAGTTCTTC

j_call: TRBJ1-2
clone_size: -
d_call: TRBD1
v_call: TRBV6-5
cdr3_aa: CASSRQGAGGYTF
cdr3_nt: TGTGCCAGCTCACGACAGGGGGCGGGTGGCTACACCTTC

j_call: TRBJ1-6
clone_size: -
d_call: -
v_call: TRBV6-5
cdr3_aa: CASSPLGGNSPLHF
cdr3_nt: TGTGCCAGCAGTCCTCTCGGGGGGAATTCACCCCTCCACTTT

j_call: TRBJ1-5
clone_size: -
d_call: -
v_call: TRBV27
cdr3_aa: CASSRYNDYSNQPQHF
cdr3_nt: TGTGCCAGCAGTCGATACAACGACTATAGCAATCAGCCCCAGCATTTT

j_call: TRBJ2-3
clone_size: -
d_call: -
v_call: TRBV27
cdr3_aa: CASMRGNTQYF
cdr3_nt: TGTGCCAGCATGCGGGGAAATACGCAGTATTTT

j_call: TRBJ1-1
clone_size: -
d_call: TRBD1
v_call: TRBV10-3
cdr3_aa: CAISDPWTGANTEAFF
cdr3_nt: TGTGCCATCAGTGACCCATGGACAGGGGCGAACACTGAAGCTTTCTTT

j_call: TRBJ1-2
clone_size: -
d_call: -
v_call: TRBV6-6
cdr3_aa: CASSSTGVYGYTF
cdr3_nt: TGTGCCAGCAGTTCCACAGGCGTATATGGCTACACCTTC

j_call: TRBJ2-7
clone_size: -
d_call: -
v_call: TRBV28
cdr3_aa: CASSLSPGTYEQYF
cdr3_nt: TGTGCCAGCAGTTTAAGTCCGGGTACCTACGAGCAGTACTTC

j_call: TRBJ1-6
clone_size: -
d_call: -
v_call: TRBV4-2
cdr3_aa: CASSQDSSNSPLHF
cdr3_nt: TGTGCCAGCAGCCAAGATTCGTCGAATTCACCCCTCCACTTT

j_call: TRBJ1-5
clone_size: -
d_call: TRBD1
v_call: TRBV28
cdr3_aa: CATHQGAGNQPQHF
cdr3_nt: TGTGCCACCCACCAGGGGGCTGGCAATCAGCCCCAGCATTTT

j_call: TRBJ1-2
clone_size: -
d_call: -
v_call: TRBV9
cdr3_aa: CASMSLYGYTF
cdr3_nt: TGTGCCAGCATGTCTCTGTATGGCTACACCTTC

j_call: TRBJ2-7
clone_size: -
d_call: -
v_call: TRBV4-1
cdr3_aa: CASSQDVTSYEQYF
cdr3_nt: TGCGCCAGCAGCCAAGATGTCACTAGCTACGAGCAGTACTTC

j_call: TRBJ2-1
clone_size: -
d_call: TRBD2
v_call: TRBV19
cdr3_aa: CASSQSQGLAGGSSYNEQFF
cdr3_nt: TGTGCCAGTAGTCAGTCCCAGGGACTAGCGGGAGGAAGCTCCTACAATGAGCAGTTCTTC